Shown below are 16 T cell receptor beta chains from a single sample sequenced in a study of blood T cell repertoires in COVID-19. Assay: immunoSEQ multiplex PCR; the TCRdb copy retains only in-frame clones and omits some. This table holds roughly 280,000 clones, around 90% found once. The sequenced sample consisted of peripheral blood. These receptors all stem from a woman aged 55-75 years with COVID-19, enrolled during active disease.

J is TRBJ1-2 and V is TRBV7-2; D unresolved. V gave up 1 base and J gave up 14 bases, with 20 bases separating them. CDR1 and CDR2 from the germline V gene are SGHTA and FQGNSA. This CDR3 is built from 14 residues. CDR3 DNA sequence: TGTGCCAGCAGCTTAGTAGCTGCAGACCACACAAAGACCTTC. This sequence encodes CASSLVAADHTKTF.

The chain links TRBV13 to TRBJ2-1, with 11 bases that match TRBD2. The CDR3 covers 16 residues. V shed 3 bases and J 4 bases; nucleotides not matched to a gene: 5. Germline assignment: CDR1 PRHDT and CDR2 FYEKMQ (reference sequence). CDR3 protein: CASSFSGLAGYNEQFF. The CDR3 DNA is TGTGCCAGCAGCTTTAGCGGACTAGCGGGTTACAATGAGCAGTTCTTC.

The chain couples TRBV5-4 to TRBJ1-1; the match to TRBD1 covers 8 bases. The CDR3 is made up of 18 amino acids. The trim removed 4 bases at V and 1 base at J, leaving 15 bases unmatched. Looked up from germline, CDR1 is SGHNT and CDR2 is YYREEE (reference sequence). Here the CDR3 DNA reads TGTGCCAGCAGCGGGTTTCTTGCGTCAGGGGGCAAGAACACTGAAGCTTTCTTT. Translated: CASSGFLASGGKNTEAFF.

This chain uses TRBV5-1 with TRBJ1-4, with 10 bases aligning to TRBD1. CDR3 length: 14 amino acids. Germline-derived CDR1 and CDR2 are SGHRS and YFSETQ. V lost 3 bases, J lost 7 bases, and 3 bases stayed unmatched. The CDR3 nucleotides read TGCGCCAGCAGCTCCGGGACAGGGGTTGAAAAACTGTTTTTT. Protein product: CASSSGTGVEKLFF.

The rearrangement joins TRBV24-1 to TRBJ2-2; perhaps TRBD1 as D (5 bases). The CDR3 spans 14 residues. V shed 5 bases and J shed 2 bases, with 8 bases lying between them. CDR1 is KGHDR and CDR2 is SFDVKD in the germline V gene. The CDR3 region is CATSGQPNTGELFF. In DNA, the CDR3 is TGTGCCACCAGTGGACAGCCTAACACCGGGGAGCTGTTTTTT.

This clone was counted a single time. The chain links TRBV29-1 to TRBJ2-3; 8 bases align to TRBD2. The germline gives CDR1 SQVTM, CDR2 ANQGSEA. V gave up 3 bases and J gave up 7 bases; unmatched junction bases: 3. This CDR3 contains 12 residues. CDR3 DNA sequence: TGCAGCGTTGATCGTAGCGGGAATACGCAGTATTTT. Encoded protein: CSVDRSGNTQYF.

This rearrangement joins TRBV15 to TRBJ2-7; 8 bases are a match to TRBD1. CDR3 length: 14 residues. Losses at the gene ends were 4 bases for V and 2 bases for J; bases not matched to a gene: 4. The V gene's germline CDR1 is LNHNV and CDR2 YYDKDF (reference sequence). The chain's CDR3 is CATSKDRAPYEQYF. CDR3 nucleotide sequence: TGTGCCACCAGCAAGGACAGGGCCCCCTACGAGCAGTACTTC. The variable domain in full, with the rest retrieved from reference TRBV15 and TRBJ2-7, is DAMVIQNPRYQVTQFGKPVTLSCSQTLNHNVMYWYQQKSSQAPKLLFHYYDKDFNNEADTPDNFQSRRPNTSFCFLDIRSPGLGDTAMYLCATSKDRAPYEQYFGPGTRLTVT.

As concerns this clone: This sample includes further DNA sequences coding for the same CDR3. The chain has TRBV19 and TRBJ1-2, with D possibly TRBD1 on 5 matching bases. Germline V gene sequence: CDR1 LNHDA, CDR2 SQIVND (reference sequence). This CDR3 spans 13 amino acids. Trimming left V 6 bases short and J 4 bases short, with 12 bases between. CDR3 coding DNA: TGTGCCAGTAGCCCAACAGGAGTCTATGGCTACACCTTC. Its translation: CASSPTGVYGYTF.

The rearrangement uses TRBV30 and TRBJ1-2, with 9 bases identical to TRBD1. Unmatched junction bases numbered 10, after V lost 4 bases and J lost 4 bases. CDR3 length equals 15 residues. CDR1 GTSNPN and CDR2 SVGIG come from the germline V gene (reference sequence). The CDR3 DNA reads as TGTGCCTGGACCCGAGGGGACAGGGCAGGCTATGGCTACACCTTC. Translated: CAWTRGDRAGYGYTF.

V usage is TRBV14 and J usage is TRBJ1-2, with D unresolved. V was cut by 1 base and J by 4 bases, with 13 bases left in between. The CDR3 totals 15 residues. Per germline, CDR1 SGHDN and CDR2 FVKESK. CDR3 nucleotide sequence: TGTGCCAGCAGCCAAGTTGAAGCCTTTGGCTATGGCTACACCTTC. This sequence encodes CASSQVEAFGYGYTF.

The genes are TRBV18 and TRBJ2-1; 8 bases match TRBD2. The CDR3 runs to 14 residues. Looked up from germline, CDR1 is KGHSH and CDR2 is LQKENI. V dropped 2 bases and J dropped 9; count of bases not matched to a gene: 6. CDR3 DNA: TGTGCCAGCTCACCATCCACGGGAGGGGCTGAGCAGTTCTTC. It translates to CASSPSTGGAEQFF.

The chain combines TRBV28 with TRBJ2-1, with D possibly TRBD2 on 6 matching bases. CDR1 is MDHEN, CDR2 SYDVKM, per germline. V was shortened by 3 bases and J by 10 bases, with 10 bases between the two germline ends. This CDR3 has 12 amino acids. The CDR3 nucleotides are TGTGCCAGCAGTTTTCGGAGGGCCGAGCAGTTCTTC. This translates into CASSFRRAEQFF.

The CDR3 DNA sequence: TGTGCCACCCAGGTAGTCGCGAATCAGCCCCAGCATTTT. It is translated as CATQVVANQPQHF. V and J are TRBV6-6 and TRBJ1-5; no clear D. Trimming stripped 10 bases from V and 4 bases from J, with 14 bases between. The germline gives CDR1 MNHNY, CDR2 SVGAGI (reference sequence). The CDR3 sequence is 13 residues long.

This clone was observed a few times. J is TRBJ1-5 and V is TRBV19; 12 bases agree with TRBD1. V shed 4 bases, J shed 4 bases, and the junction held 5 bases outside the gene matches. The germline gives CDR1 LNHDA, CDR2 SQIVND (reference sequence). The CDR3 is 16 residues long. CDR3 sequence (DNA): TGTGCCAGTAGTACTGGGACAGGGGGCATTAATCAGCCCCAGCATTTT. It encodes CASSTGTGGINQPQHF.

This clone showed up just a few times. The rearrangement links TRBV9 to TRBJ1-2; TRBD1 might be the D (6 bases). V lost 2 bases, J lost 5 bases, and 16 bases lay in between. The CDR3 totals 15 residues. The V gene's germline CDR1 is SGDLS and CDR2 YYNGEE. CDR3 protein: CASSVGLGGGYGYTF. The CDR3 DNA is TGTGCCAGCAGCGTCGGGTTAGGGGGAGGGTATGGCTACACCTTC. The variable domain in full, with the rest retrieved from reference TRBV9 and TRBJ1-2, is DSGVTQTPKHLITATGQRVTLRCSPRSGDLSVYWYQQSLDQGLQFLIQYYNGEERAKGNILERFSAQQFPDLHSELNLSSLELGDSALYFCASSVGLGGGYGYTFGSGTRLTVV.

The genes are TRBV5-5 and TRBJ2-7; unclear D gene. The germline V gene encodes CDR1 SGHKS and CDR2 YYEKEE (reference sequence). V shed 4 bases and J shed 2 bases, with 16 bases lying between them. The CDR3 length is 15 residues. The CDR3 sequence: CASSHSGLTAYEQYF. CDR3 DNA sequence: TGTGCCAGCAGCCACTCCGGGTTAACGGCCTACGAGCAGTACTTC.